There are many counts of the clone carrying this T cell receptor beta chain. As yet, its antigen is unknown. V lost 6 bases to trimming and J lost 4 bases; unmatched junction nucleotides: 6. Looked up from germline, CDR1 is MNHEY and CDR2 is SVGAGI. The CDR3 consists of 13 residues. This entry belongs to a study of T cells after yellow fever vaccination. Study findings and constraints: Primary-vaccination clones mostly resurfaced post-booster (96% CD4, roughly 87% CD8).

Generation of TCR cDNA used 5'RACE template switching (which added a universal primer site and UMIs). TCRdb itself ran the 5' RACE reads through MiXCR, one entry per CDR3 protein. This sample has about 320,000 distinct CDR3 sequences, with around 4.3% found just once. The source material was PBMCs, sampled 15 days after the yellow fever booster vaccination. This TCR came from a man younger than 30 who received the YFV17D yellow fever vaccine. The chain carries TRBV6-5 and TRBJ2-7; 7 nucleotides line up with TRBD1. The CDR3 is CASRERQGYEQYF. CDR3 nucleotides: TGTGCCAGCAGAGAAAGACAGGGTTACGAGCAGTACTTC.